A single T cell receptor (beta chain) is shown here with its context. A junction end diverges from the germline sequence, so it may reflect a read error. The CDR3 totals 15 residues. Germline V gene lookup returns CDR1 SGHVS and CDR2 FNYEAQ. This sample was taken from a study of molecular identifiers for immune sequencing clone quantification. MiXCR was run by TCRdb on the PCR reads, yielding one entry per CDR3 protein. The sample has about 630,000 distinct CDR3 sequences, roughly 27% seen once. This chain uses TRBV7-6 with TRBJ2-1, with D possibly being TRBD1 (6 bases). Sequencing used naive CD8+ T cells from blood, with Jurkat cell RNA spiked in. Subset indicated: FACS-sorted CD8+CD4-CCR7+CD45RA+ naive T cells. The origin of this receptor is a human donor in good health. Some libraries in this study had Jurkat cell RNA spiked in. CDR3 protein: CTSSPRPGTPNEQFF. CDR3 in DNA: TGTACCAGCAGCCCCCGACCCGGGACACCCAATGAGCAGTTCTTC.